This paragraph reports one TCR beta chain. What this receptor recognizes is not known. No base quality information exists; no much larger clone differs at one position. The receptor library was made with 5' RACE. The instrument given in TCRdb is Illumina HiSeq 2500. A second PCR of roughly 7 to 12 cycles was run with a J-beta primer mix and a sample-barcoded 5' primer. A unique molecular identifier was introduced onto each TCR beta cDNA molecule by a template-switch 5' adaptor carrying 12 random nucleotides. Each sample yielded at least 2.5 million CDR3-containing paired-end reads. All of the RNA was converted into first-strand cDNA using the Mint cDNA synthesis kit, with a TRBC-specific oligonucleotide serving as the primer. After uracil-DNA glycosylase treatment, a first 18-cycle PCR used universal primers M1SS and BC2_uni_R on all cDNA. The authors' pipeline ran thus. For normalization, 1 million high-quality reads, each with a distinct molecular identifier, were randomly selected from each sample. Instead of being binned into consensus sequences, reads that shared molecular identifiers were thrown out. CDR3 identification, clonotype clustering and error correction used MiTCR with a Q25 quality threshold and the strictest error-elimination algorithm. Lower-bound total TCR beta diversity was estimated with a nonparametric unseen species model using Euler transformation. Through fastp at Q25 and MiXCR, TCRdb rebuilt clones from the public reads, retaining in-frame beta chains. All rows with the same CDR3 protein become a single entry with the most common DNA and genes. These V and J calls originate from TCRdb's pipeline instead of the authors' own analysis. The sample has about 810,000 distinct CDR3 sequences on record, around 36% of them singletons. 13% of the sample belongs to the ten largest clones.

This sample is part of a study of blood T cells in healthy people across ages (dated by TCRdb to the mid-2010s). Looking at the study overall: In model experiments, roughly one uniquely barcoded TCR beta cDNA molecule per two T cells was captured by template switching. The study measured age-related changes in TCR beta repertoire diversity using deep sequencing normalized with unique cDNA molecular identifiers. The donors were divided into four age groups: young (average around 15 years), middle-aged (about 39), aged (roughly 60) and long-lived (roughly 86). To avoid experimental bias, donors of different ages were randomly spread across the sequencing lanes. Using the same blood draw, the study looked at two additional independent replicas of 1 million unique cDNA reads for two donors, one aged 18 to 30 and the other aged 80 or older. Study-wide conclusions, independent of this receptor: Estimates of total diversity based on one million sequenced T cells were considered lower bounds and underestimates. Because donor CMV infection status was unknown, age-related changes in expanded clonotypes were potentially confounded. The percentage of naive T cells measured by flow cytometry correlated strongly with observed TCR beta diversity. As age increased, observed TCR beta diversity per million T cells dropped in a roughly linear way, and a significant reduction was already evident by age about 40. Compared with the aged group, the long-lived group had more naive CD4+ T cells, fewer expanded clones and increased TCR diversity, a pattern suggesting age selection. Because profiling used bulk unsorted PBMCs, naive and antigen-experienced compartments could not be compared conclusively.

The donors were under 40 Caucasian individuals from Russia, aged roughly 6 to 100 years, who were systemically healthy. Ten milliliters of peripheral blood were drawn from each donor into EDTA-treated Vacutainer tubes. Ficoll-Paque density-gradient centrifugation was used to isolate PBMCs, with at least 6.5 million obtained per sample. Total RNA, at least 6 micrograms per sample, was extracted from PBMCs with Trizol reagent. Naive CD45RAhigh/CD27high T cell percentages were measured by flow cytometry on a PBMC aliquot from every donor. Trimming removed 0 bases from V and 3 bases from J; the gene matches leave 7 bases unexplained. The CDR3 has 17 amino acids, counting the end cysteine and phenylalanine. Only CDR3 DNA is held: 51 bases, read in frame from base 1. The CDR1 and CDR2 encoded by the germline V gene are ENHRY and SYGVKD.

This clonotype originated in a man aged 18-30 years in good health. Here the chain combines TRBV10-3 and TRBJ2-2, and 7 bases in between align with TRBD2. Sequencing was carried out using blood. The CDR3 reads as follows: CAISESKGGDYTGELFF. The DNA reads TGTGCCATCAGTGAGTCGAAGGGAGGGGATTACACCGGGGAGCTGTTTTTT.